The clone carrying this TCR beta chain was counted at least ten times. This entry is derived from a study of T cells in Graves' hyperthyroidism and ophthalmopathy. The CDR3 regions of TCR beta were amplified from RNA transcripts. Primed by the HTBI set, a first-round RT-PCR was run on the TCR CDR3. TCRdb analysed the multiplex PCR reads with MiXCR anew, one entry per CDR3 protein. The table includes a few hundred thousand distinct CDR3 sequences, roughly 14% detected once. Sequenced material: blood. The TCR was taken from a woman aged 25 to 39 with Graves' hyperthyroidism.

CDR3 nucleotides: TGTGCCAGCAGACCAACTAGCGGGAGCTCCTACAATGAGCAGTTCTTC. It codes for CASRPTSGSSYNEQFF. The genes are TRBV28 and TRBJ2-1; 11 bases align to TRBD2. This CDR3 is built from 16 residues. J lost 0 bases, V lost 6 bases, and 4 bases had no gene match. Germline values: CDR1 MDHEN, CDR2 SYDVKM.